Presented here are 2 T cell receptor beta chains from one specimen sequenced in a study of blood T cell repertoires in COVID-19. TCRdb keeps only in-frame clones here, not all; method: immunoSEQ multiplex PCR. The sample records around 260,000 clones, 83% being singletons. Sequenced sample: peripheral blood. Receptors originate from a woman in her forties or fifties who had recovered from COVID-19.

CDR3 coding DNA: TGTGCCAGCAGCCAACGACCGGGACTAGCGGACAATGAGCAGTTCTTC. Translation gives CASSQRPGLADNEQFF. V gene TRBV4-2 combines with J gene TRBJ2-1; 11 bases line up with TRBD2. V lost 2 bases to trimming and J lost 5 bases; unmatched junction nucleotides: 5. The CDR3 loop spans 16 amino acids. In germline, CDR1 is LGHNA, CDR2 YNFKEQ.

This chain uses TRBV6-1 with TRBJ2-7, with 10 bases aligning to TRBD1. With 3 bases clipped from V and 2 bases from J, the junction kept 4 bases outside the gene matches. The CDR3 is 15 amino acids. Germline V gene sequence: CDR1 MNHNS, CDR2 SASEGT. The CDR3 sequence is CASSETGGPTYEQYF. The CDR3 DNA is TGTGCCAGCAGTGAGACAGGGGGCCCCACCTACGAGCAGTACTTC.